These T cell receptor beta chains were read from a single sample in a study of T-cell reconstitution after alpha-beta-depleted transplantation in children. TCRdb re-analysed the PCR reads in MiXCR, keeping a single row per CDR3 protein. The top ten clones hold around 3.1% of a sample with 150,000 to 200,000 distinct CDR3 sequences, about 6.4% of them seen once. Specimen: PBMCs from the stem cell graft donor, collected from the stem cell graft. The receptors here all came from a human donor who donated a stem cell graft to a child with Wiskott-Aldrich syndrome. The CDR3 runs from the conserved cysteine through the conserved F or W. Expanded clones get a size class; other rows say once, few or many, or leave the size out.

TRBJ1-2 | many | 13 | TRBV29-1 | CSTTYRGRDGYTF
TRBJ2-5 | many | 17 | TRBV5-1 | CASSHTETSGSQETQYF
TRBJ1-6 | many | 14 | TRBV6-2/TRBV6-3 | CASSLQTGGSPLHF
TRBJ2-6 | many | 16 | TRBV15 | CATNQLTTAGANVLTF
TRBJ2-3 | many | 16 | TRBV15 | CATSPSGGVYTDTQYF
TRBJ1-5 | many | 15 | TRBV4-1 | CASSQDWASNQPQHF
TRBJ1-3 | many | 14 | TRBV7-2 | CASSLAGTGNTIYF
TRBJ2-7 | many | 14 | TRBV6-1 | CASSPDRALYEQYF
TRBJ2-7 | - | 14 | TRBV7-2 | CASTAGANRYEQYF
TRBJ2-7 | few | 14 | TRBV6-1 | CASRGSLKVYEQYF
TRBJ1-2 | - | 13 | TRBV29-1 | CSVRTGSVESYTF
TRBJ2-7 | many | 16 | TRBV5-5 | CASSLVGGGPIAEQYF
TRBJ2-2 | - | 20 | TRBV15 | CATSRLPRTSGVLGTGELFF
TRBJ1-2 | few | 14 | TRBV5-1 | CASSLAGENYGYTF
TRBJ2-2 | many | 15 | TRBV27 | CASSFSRGGSGELFF
TRBJ2-5 | many | 17 | TRBV6-2/TRBV6-3 | CASSQRGQGAGVKTQYF
TRBJ2-4 | few | 13 | TRBV7-9 | CASERGGENIQYF
TRBJ1-5 | few | 15 | TRBV19 | CASSDRQLLNQPQHF
TRBJ2-2 | few | 13 | TRBV11-3 | CASSNRGAGELFF
TRBJ2-2 | many | 14 | TRBV5-1 | CASSLEVRGGELFF
TRBJ1-1 | many | 11 | TRBV7-2 | CASSRGPEAFF
TRBJ2-7 | many | 14 | TRBV29-1 | CSVDGHGLPYEQYF
TRBJ1-2 | few | 12 | TRBV7-2 | CASSLSRNGYTF
TRBJ2-7 | - | 15 | TRBV18 | CASSPPGGSTYEQYF
TRBJ1-5 | few | 18 | TRBV5-1 | CASSPGTPLLAGNQPQHF
TRBJ1-5 | many | 20 | TRBV4-2 | CASSQERVEGRHGGNQPQHF
TRBJ2-4 | many | 16 | TRBV20-1 | CSARVEGSSAKNIQYF
TRBJ2-3 | many | 14 | TRBV12-3/TRBV12-4 | CASSFSGRGDTQYF
TRBJ1-2 | few | 15 | TRBV5-6 | CASSLGRETNYGYTF
TRBJ1-2 | - | 14 | TRBV6-5 | CASSYSSPVYGYTF
TRBJ2-1 | few | 16 | TRBV5-5 | CASSYARDSSYNEQFF
TRBJ1-1 | few | 14 | TRBV18 | CASSTNRGNTEAFF
TRBJ2-3 | - | 17 | TRBV5-6 | CASSLAGRGLHTDTQYF
TRBJ2-2 | many | 14 | TRBV10-2 | CASSESGGSGELFF
TRBJ1-2 | many | 15 | TRBV20-1 | CSARVRAISNYGYTF
TRBJ2-3 | - | 15 | TRBV18 | CASSPSGFRTDTQYF
TRBJ2-2 | - | 14 | TRBV30 | CAWSVLNPTGELFF
TRBJ1-5 | many | 14 | TRBV6-5 | CASSQTGGNQPQHF
TRBJ2-2 | many | 14 | TRBV5-1 | CASSPYLNTGELFF
TRBJ1-4 | many | 15 | TRBV12-3/TRBV12-4 | CASSPRGTQHEKLFF
TRBJ1-1 | many | 11 | TRBV20-1 | CSAGTRNEAFF
TRBJ2-3 | few | 12 | TRBV3-1 | CASSQVTDTQYF
TRBJ2-2 | few | 17 | TRBV12-3/TRBV12-4 | CASSFNAGRGLTGELFF
TRBJ2-5 | - | 13 | TRBV30 | CAWSPGGAETQYF
TRBJ1-2 | many | 13 | TRBV6-1 | CASKVRQAKYYTF